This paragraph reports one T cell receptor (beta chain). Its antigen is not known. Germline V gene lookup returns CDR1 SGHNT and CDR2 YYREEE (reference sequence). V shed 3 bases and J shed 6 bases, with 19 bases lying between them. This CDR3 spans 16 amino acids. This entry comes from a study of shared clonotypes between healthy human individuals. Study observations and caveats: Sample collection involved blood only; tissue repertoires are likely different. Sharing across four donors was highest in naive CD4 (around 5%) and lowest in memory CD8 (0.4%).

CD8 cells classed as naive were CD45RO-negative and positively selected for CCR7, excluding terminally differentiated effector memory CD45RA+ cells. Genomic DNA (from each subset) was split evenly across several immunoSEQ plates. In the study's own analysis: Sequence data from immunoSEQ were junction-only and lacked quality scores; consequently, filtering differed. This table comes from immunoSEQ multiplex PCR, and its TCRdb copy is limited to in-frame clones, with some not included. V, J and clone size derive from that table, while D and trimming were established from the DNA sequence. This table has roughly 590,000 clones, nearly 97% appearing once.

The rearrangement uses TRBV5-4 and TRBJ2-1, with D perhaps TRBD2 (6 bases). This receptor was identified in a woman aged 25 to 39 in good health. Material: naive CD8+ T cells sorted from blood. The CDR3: CASSSGSHLAINEQFF. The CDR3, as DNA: TGTGCCAGCAGCTCCGGGTCGCATCTAGCGATCAATGAGCAGTTCTTC.